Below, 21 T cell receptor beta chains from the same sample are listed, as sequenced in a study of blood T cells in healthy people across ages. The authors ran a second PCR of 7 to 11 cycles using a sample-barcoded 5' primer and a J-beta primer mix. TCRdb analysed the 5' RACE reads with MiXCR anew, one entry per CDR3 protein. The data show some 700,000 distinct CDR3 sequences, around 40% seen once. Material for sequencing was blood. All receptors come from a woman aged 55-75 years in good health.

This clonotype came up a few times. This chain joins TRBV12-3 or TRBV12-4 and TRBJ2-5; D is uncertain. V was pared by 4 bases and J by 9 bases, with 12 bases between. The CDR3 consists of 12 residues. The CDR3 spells CASSSHLRSQYF. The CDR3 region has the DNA TGTGCCAGCAGTTCTCACTTACGGTCCCAGTACTTC.

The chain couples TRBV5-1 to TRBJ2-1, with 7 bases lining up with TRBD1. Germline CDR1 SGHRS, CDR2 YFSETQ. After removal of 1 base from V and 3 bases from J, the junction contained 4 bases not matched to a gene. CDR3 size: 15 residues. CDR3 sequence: CASSLKAGGYNEQFF. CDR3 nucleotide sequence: TGCGCCAGCAGCTTGAAGGCAGGGGGCTACAATGAGCAGTTCTTC.

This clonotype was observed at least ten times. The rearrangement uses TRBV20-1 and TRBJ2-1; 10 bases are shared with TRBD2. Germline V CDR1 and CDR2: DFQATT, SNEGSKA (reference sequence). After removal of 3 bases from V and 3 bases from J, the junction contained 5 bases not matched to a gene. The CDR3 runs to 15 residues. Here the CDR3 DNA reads TGCAGTGCTAGCAGTTCTAGCGGGGGCTACAATGAGCAGTTCTTC. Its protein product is CSASSSSGGYNEQFF.

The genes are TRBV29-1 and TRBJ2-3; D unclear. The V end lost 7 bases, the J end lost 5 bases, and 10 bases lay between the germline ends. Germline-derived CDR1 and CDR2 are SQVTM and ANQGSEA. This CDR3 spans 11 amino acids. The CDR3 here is CSGISIDTQYF. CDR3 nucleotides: TGCAGCGGTATCTCTATAGATACGCAGTATTTT.

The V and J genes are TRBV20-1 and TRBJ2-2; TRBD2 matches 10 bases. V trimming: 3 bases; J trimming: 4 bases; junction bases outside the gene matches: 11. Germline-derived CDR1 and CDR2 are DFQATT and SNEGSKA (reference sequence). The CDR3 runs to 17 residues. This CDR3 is CSARGLAGAQSTGELFF. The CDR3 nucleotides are TGCAGTGCTAGGGGGCTAGCGGGGGCCCAAAGCACCGGGGAGCTGTTTTTT.

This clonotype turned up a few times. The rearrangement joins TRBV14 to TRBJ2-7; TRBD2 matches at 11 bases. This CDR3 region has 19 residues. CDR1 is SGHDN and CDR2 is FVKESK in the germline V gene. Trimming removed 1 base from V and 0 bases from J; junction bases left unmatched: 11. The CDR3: CASSQVVGTSGPSSYEQYF. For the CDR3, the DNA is TGTGCCAGCAGCCAAGTCGTCGGGACTAGCGGTCCGAGCTCCTACGAGCAGTACTTC.

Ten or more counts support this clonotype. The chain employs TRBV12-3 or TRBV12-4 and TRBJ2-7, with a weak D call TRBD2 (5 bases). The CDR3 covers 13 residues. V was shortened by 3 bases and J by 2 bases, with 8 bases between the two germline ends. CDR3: CASSFEGTYEQYF. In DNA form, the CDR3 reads TGTGCCAGCAGTTTTGAGGGAACCTACGAGCAGTACTTC.

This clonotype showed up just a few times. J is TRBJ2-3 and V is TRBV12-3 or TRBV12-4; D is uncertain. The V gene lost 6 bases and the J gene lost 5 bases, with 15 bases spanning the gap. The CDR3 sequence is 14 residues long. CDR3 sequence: CASSPEPRGDTQYF. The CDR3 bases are TGTGCCAGCAGCCCCGAACCCCGAGGAGATACGCAGTATTTT.

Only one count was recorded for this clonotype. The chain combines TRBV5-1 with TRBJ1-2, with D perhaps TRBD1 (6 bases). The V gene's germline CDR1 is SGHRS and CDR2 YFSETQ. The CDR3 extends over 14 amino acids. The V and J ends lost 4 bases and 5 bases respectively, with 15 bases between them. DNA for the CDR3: TGCGCCAGCAGCGGGACAAGTACTGATTATGGCTACACCTTC. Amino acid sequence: CASSGTSTDYGYTF.

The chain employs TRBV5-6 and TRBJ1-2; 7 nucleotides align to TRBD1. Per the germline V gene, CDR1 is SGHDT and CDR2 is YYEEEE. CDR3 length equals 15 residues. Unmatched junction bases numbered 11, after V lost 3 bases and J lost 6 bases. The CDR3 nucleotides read TGTGCCAGCAGCTCTTCAGGGGGTCCGGTCGATGGCTACACCTTC. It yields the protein CASSSSGGPVDGYTF.

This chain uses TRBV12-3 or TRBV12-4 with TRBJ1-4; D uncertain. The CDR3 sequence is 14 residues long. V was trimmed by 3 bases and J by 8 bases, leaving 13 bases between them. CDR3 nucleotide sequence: TGTGCCAGCAGTTTGAGTGCCCCACCCGAAAAACTGTTTTTT. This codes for CASSLSAPPEKLFF.

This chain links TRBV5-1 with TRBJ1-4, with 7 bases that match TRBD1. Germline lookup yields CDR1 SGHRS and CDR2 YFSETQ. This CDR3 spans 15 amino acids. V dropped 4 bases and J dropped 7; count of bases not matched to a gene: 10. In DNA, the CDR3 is TGCGCCAGCAGCAGCCGACAGGGAGGTATTGAAAAACTGTTTTTT. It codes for CASSSRQGGIEKLFF.

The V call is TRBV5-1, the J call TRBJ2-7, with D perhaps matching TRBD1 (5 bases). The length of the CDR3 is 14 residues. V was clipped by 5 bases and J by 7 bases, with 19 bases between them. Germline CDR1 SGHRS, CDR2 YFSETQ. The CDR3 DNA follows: TGCGCCAGCAGTAATCGATGGACGGACAATGAGCAGTACTTC. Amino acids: CASSNRWTDNEQYF.

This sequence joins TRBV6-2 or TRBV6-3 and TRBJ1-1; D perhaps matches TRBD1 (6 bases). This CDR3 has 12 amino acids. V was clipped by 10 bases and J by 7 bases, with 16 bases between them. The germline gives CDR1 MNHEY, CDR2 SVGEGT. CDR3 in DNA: TGTGCCACCCATAACCCAGGGGATGAAGCTTTCTTT. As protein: CATHNPGDEAFF.

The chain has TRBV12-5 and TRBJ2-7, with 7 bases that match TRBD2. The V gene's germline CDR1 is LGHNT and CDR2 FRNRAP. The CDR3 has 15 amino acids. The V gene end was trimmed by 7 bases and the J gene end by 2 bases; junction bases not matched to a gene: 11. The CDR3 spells CASAPPGTNPYEQYF. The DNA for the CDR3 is TGTGCTAGTGCCCCCCCCGGGACTAATCCCTACGAGCAGTACTTC.

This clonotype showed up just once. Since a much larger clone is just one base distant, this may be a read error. CDR3 bases: TGTACCAGCAGTGAAACCTTTTTTAGGGGCTACACCTTC. Translating it yields CTSSETFFRGYTF. V gene TRBV25-1 combines with J gene TRBJ1-2; D is undetermined. Germline loops: CDR1 MGHDK, CDR2 SYGVNS. The CDR3 is 13 residues long.

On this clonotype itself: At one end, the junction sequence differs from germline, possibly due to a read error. This chain's CDR3 is CASSPDSTYNLPLHF. The CDR3 region has the DNA TGTGCCAGCTCACCCGACAGTACCTATAATTTACCCCTCCACTTT. The rearrangement uses TRBV18 and TRBJ1-6; possible D gene TRBD1, 5 bases. This CDR3 contains 15 residues. Germline V gene lookup returns CDR1 KGHSH and CDR2 LQKENI.

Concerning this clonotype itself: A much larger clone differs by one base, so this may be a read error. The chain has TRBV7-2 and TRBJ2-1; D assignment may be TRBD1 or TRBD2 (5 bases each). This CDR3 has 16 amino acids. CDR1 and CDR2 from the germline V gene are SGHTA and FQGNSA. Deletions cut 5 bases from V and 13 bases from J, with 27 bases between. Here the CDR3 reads CASSHGTQGVKNIQFF. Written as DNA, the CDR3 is TGTGCCAGCAGCCACGGGACGCAGGGTGTTAAAAACATTCAGTTCTTC.

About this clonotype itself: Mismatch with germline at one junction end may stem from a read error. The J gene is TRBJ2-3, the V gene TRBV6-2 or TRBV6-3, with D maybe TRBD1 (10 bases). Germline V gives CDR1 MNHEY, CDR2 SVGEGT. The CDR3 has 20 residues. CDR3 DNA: TGTGCCAGCAGTCCCCGACAGGGGGCGAGGATTAGCGGGAGTTCAGATACGCGGTATTTT. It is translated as CASSPRQGARISGSSDTRYF.

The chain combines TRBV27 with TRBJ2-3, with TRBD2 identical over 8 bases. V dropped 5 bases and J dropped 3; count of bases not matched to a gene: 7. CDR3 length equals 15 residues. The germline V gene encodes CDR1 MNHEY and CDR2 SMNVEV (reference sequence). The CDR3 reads CASSDPVAGTDTQYF. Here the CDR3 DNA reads TGTGCCAGCAGTGACCCAGTAGCGGGGACAGATACGCAGTATTTT.

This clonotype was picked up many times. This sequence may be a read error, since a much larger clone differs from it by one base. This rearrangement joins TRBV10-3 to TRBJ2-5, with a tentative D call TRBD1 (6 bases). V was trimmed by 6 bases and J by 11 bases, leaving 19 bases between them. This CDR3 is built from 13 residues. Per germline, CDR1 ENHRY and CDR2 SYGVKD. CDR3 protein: CAIRTGTHNEQYF. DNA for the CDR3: TGTGCCATCAGAACAGGGACCCACAATGAGCAGTACTTC.